These 19 T cell receptor beta chains share one sample of origin, sequenced in a study of response to subunit inactivated influenza vaccine. TCRdb processed the RT-PCR reads anew with MiXCR; each CDR3 protein has one entry. The sample lists roughly 180,000 distinct CDR3 sequences; around 9% were seen once. The sample in question was non-naive T cells sorted from PBMCs, obtained on the day of vaccination. These receptors all stem from a man over 45 who received an inactivated influenza vaccine.

The CDR3, as DNA: TGTGCCAGCAGGCCCACAGGGGCGGAAGGCTACACCTTC. Residues: CASRPTGAEGYTF. This rearrangement joins TRBV6-1 to TRBJ1-2; 7 bases match TRBD1. CDR1 and CDR2 (germline): MNHNS, SASEGT. With V trimmed by 6 bases and J by 8 bases, 9 bases remained unmatched. The CDR3 has 13 residues.

The chain is built from TRBV5-1 and TRBJ1-1, with 12 nucleotides matching TRBD1. This CDR3 has 16 amino acids. J lost 4 bases, V lost 2 bases, and 6 bases had no gene match. Germline values: CDR1 SGHRS, CDR2 YFSETQ. The CDR3 DNA is TGCGCCAGCAGCTTCTTGGGACAGGGGGCCGGCACTGAAGCTTTCTTT. It translates to CASSFLGQGAGTEAFF.

The chain joins TRBV4-1 to TRBJ1-6, with D perhaps matching TRBD1 (5 bases). Looked up from germline, CDR1 is MGHRA and CDR2 is YSYEKL. The germline V and J ends were trimmed by 0 bases and 7 bases, with 16 bases remaining between them. The CDR3 spans 17 residues. The CDR3 nucleotides read TGCGCCAGCAGCCAAGATCGGGCAGGGAGACTAAATTCACCCCTCCACTTT. Protein: CASSQDRAGRLNSPLHF.

This chain links TRBV7-7 with TRBJ2-7; D gene ambiguous. Germline-derived CDR1 and CDR2 are SSHAT and FNYEAQ (reference sequence). V was trimmed by 3 bases and J by 6 bases, leaving 15 bases between them. The CDR3 runs to 14 residues. The CDR3 DNA reads TGTGCCAGCAGCTTGACCCCAAGCTCAGGCGAGCAGTACTTC. As protein: CASSLTPSSGEQYF.

This chain uses TRBV29-1 with TRBJ2-7, with D possibly being TRBD1 or TRBD2 (5 bases each). Germline V gene sequence: CDR1 SQVTM, CDR2 ANQGSEA. The ends were cut back, 2 bases at V and 9 bases at J, with 11 bases in the middle. The CDR3 is 11 residues long. This chain's CDR3 is CSVESAGRQYF. The DNA for the CDR3 is TGCAGCGTTGAATCGGCAGGGAGGCAGTACTTC.

This clonotype was seen ten or more times. The chain has TRBV7-8 and TRBJ1-1, with D perhaps TRBD1 (5 bases). V lost 1 base and J lost 3, with 6 bases in between. CDR1 SGHVS and CDR2 FQNEAQ come from the germline V gene. The CDR3 runs to 13 residues. CDR3 amino acids: CASSLGTYTEAFF. DNA of the CDR3: TGTGCCAGCAGCTTAGGGACATACACTGAAGCTTTCTTT.

The sample holds many counts of this clonotype. The rearrangement joins TRBV12-3 or TRBV12-4 to TRBJ2-2; D gene ambiguous. Deletions cut 6 bases from V and 6 bases from J, with 14 bases between. The CDR3 is 14 amino acids. CDR3 coding DNA: TGTGCCAGCAGACCAAACGATGGGTCCGGGGAGCTGTTTTTT. This gives the protein CASRPNDGSGELFF.

This clonotype was seen repeatedly, ten times or more. This chain uses TRBV6-1 with TRBJ2-7; TRBD2 agrees at 7 bases. There are 15 residues in the CDR3. The V segment lost 7 bases and the J segment 4 bases; nucleotides outside the gene matches: 13. CDR1 and CDR2 (germline): MNHNS, SASEGT. The CDR3 DNA is TGTGCCAGCACTCAGTCGGCTAGCGGCCTTTACGAGCAGTACTTC. Its translation: CASTQSASGLYEQYF.

The chain uses TRBV30 and TRBJ2-7; D may be TRBD1 (5 bases). Trimming left V 2 bases short and J 1 base short, with 21 bases between. Germline V gene sequence: CDR1 GTSNPN, CDR2 SVGIG (reference sequence). The CDR3 is made up of 17 amino acids. CDR3 protein: CAWSSPREGRYSYEQYF. The CDR3, as DNA: TGTGCCTGGAGTTCCCCCAGGGAAGGCCGTTATTCCTACGAGCAGTACTTC.

The chain employs TRBV29-1 and TRBJ1-1; D ambiguous. From germline, CDR1 is SQVTM and CDR2 ANQGSEA. Trimming removed 0 bases from V and 4 bases from J, with 9 bases in between. The CDR3 consists of 13 residues. The CDR3 loop is CSVEELTTTEAFF. Here the CDR3 DNA reads TGCAGCGTTGAAGAGCTGACCACCACTGAAGCTTTCTTT.

This clonotype occurred a few times. The V call is TRBV12-5, the J call TRBJ2-1; D is perhaps TRBD2 (6 bases). In germline, CDR1 is LGHNT, CDR2 FRNRAP. With 3 bases removed from V and 0 bases from J, the gap between germline ends came to 12 bases. This CDR3 has 16 residues. CDR3 nucleotide sequence: TGTGCTAGTGGTTTTGCCGGGAGAGGCTCCTACAATGAGCAGTTCTTC. Its protein is CASGFAGRGSYNEQFF.

This rearrangement joins TRBV20-1 to TRBJ2-5; D is ambiguous. CDR1 is DFQATT and CDR2 is SNEGSKA in the germline V gene (reference sequence). V lost 1 base, J lost 1 base, and 4 bases lay in between. CDR3 length: 12 amino acids. CDR3 sequence: CSARVPQETQYF. CDR3 bases: TGCAGTGCTAGAGTTCCCCAAGAGACCCAGTACTTC.

This clonotype has a handful of counts. The chain uses TRBV5-1 and TRBJ1-2, with TRBD1 identical over 7 bases. Looked up from germline, CDR1 is SGHRS and CDR2 is YFSETQ. There are 13 residues in the CDR3. J gave up 14 bases and V 0 bases, and 10 bases lay outside the gene matches. The CDR3, as DNA: TGCGCCAGCAGCTTGGTGGGACAGCCAGAGGGAACCTTC. Its translation is CASSLVGQPEGTF.

This clonotype has a count of ten or more. This chain links TRBV28 with TRBJ2-7; TRBD1 agrees at 8 bases. Germline V lookup: CDR1 MDHEN, CDR2 SYDVKM. Trimming at V came to 5 bases and at J to 7 bases, leaving 10 bases not matched to a gene. The CDR3 has 14 amino acids. The CDR3: CASSPTGEAREQYF. In DNA form, the CDR3 reads TGTGCCAGCAGTCCGACAGGGGAGGCGAGGGAGCAGTACTTC.

This clonotype was found a few times. The chain couples TRBV5-1 to TRBJ1-1; TRBD1 is a possible D gene (6 bases). Germline loops: CDR1 SGHRS, CDR2 YFSETQ. Trimming removed 4 bases at V and 1 base at J, with 11 bases between. The CDR3 totals 14 residues. The CDR3 coding sequence is TGCGCCAGCAGCCCAGGGGACAAGAACACTGAAGCTTTCTTT. This encodes CASSPGDKNTEAFF.

The J gene is TRBJ2-5, the V gene TRBV11-2; 11 bases are shared with TRBD2. The CDR3 contains 16 residues. The V segment lost 5 bases and the J segment 7 bases; nucleotides outside the gene matches: 12. CDR1 is SGHAT, CDR2 FQNNGV, per germline. The CDR3 reads CASSVIAGGPLGTQYF. In DNA form, the CDR3 reads TGTGCCAGCAGCGTGATAGCGGGAGGGCCTCTTGGGACCCAGTACTTC. Looking up the rest from reference TRBV11-2 and TRBJ2-5 gives the full variable domain: EAGVAQSPRYKIIEKRQSVAFWCNPISGHATLYWYQQILGQGPKLLIQFQNNGVVDDSQLPKDRFSAERLKGVDSTLKIQPAKLEDSAVYLCASSVIAGGPLGTQYFGPGTRLLVL.

This clonotype showed up just a few times. The rearrangement links TRBV2 to TRBJ2-7; D perhaps matches TRBD2 (7 bases). Germline V gene data show CDR1 as SNHLY and CDR2 as FYNNEI. V dropped 7 bases and J dropped 5 bases, with 18 bases sitting between them. The CDR3 extends over 14 amino acids. CDR3 region: CASTRPRGAHEQYF. The CDR3 DNA reads as TGTGCCAGCACTCGCCCACGGGGGGCCCACGAGCAGTACTTC.

The genes are TRBV7-2 and TRBJ2-7, with 8 positions matching TRBD2. The CDR3 totals 15 residues. Germline V gene lookup returns CDR1 SGHTA and CDR2 FQGNSA. The J segment lost 5 bases and the V segment lost 5 bases, leaving 11 bases of the junction unmatched. The CDR3 region is CASSLVAGRADEQYF. CDR3 DNA sequence: TGTGCCAGCAGCCTAGTAGCGGGAAGGGCCGACGAGCAGTACTTC.

The chain is built from TRBV19 and TRBJ2-1, with 11 nucleotides matching TRBD2. V was clipped by 5 bases and J by 4 bases; unmatched bases: 7. CDR1 LNHDA and CDR2 SQIVND come from the germline V gene (reference sequence). The CDR3 covers 16 residues. In nucleotides, the CDR3 is TGTGCCAGTAGTGGAAGACTAGCGGGAAGGTACAATGAGCAGTTCTTC. Translated, it gives CASSGRLAGRYNEQFF.